These 7 T cell receptor beta chains were all obtained from the same sample, sequenced in a study of regulatory T cells in long-lasting Graves disease. Specified time point: persistent/refractory GD, antithyroid drugs over 5 years with positive TRAb. Scientists built the TCR library using RNA that was extracted from PBMCs. In building TCR beta libraries, iRepertoire HTBI primers were used together with Arm-PCR of CDR3 regions. TCRdb reprocessed the multiplex PCR reads with MiXCR, giving one entry per CDR3 protein. The repertoire holds 600,000 to 850,000 distinct CDR3 sequences, with about 32% as singletons. Material: peripheral blood mononuclear cells (PBMCs), obtained when the disease was refractory, from a patient treated with antithyroid drugs. The receptors stem from a female donor with Graves disease.

CDR3 sequence (DNA): TGTGCCAGCAGCCATTTTCCCGACAGGAGGGTCTCTGAAGCTTTCTTT. It codes for CASSHFPDRRVSEAFF. The chain carries TRBV14 and TRBJ1-1; D is perhaps TRBD1 (6 bases). V lost 3 bases and J lost 6, with 20 bases in between. The CDR3 has 16 residues. Looked up from germline, CDR1 is SGHDN and CDR2 is FVKESK.

Concerning this clonotype itself: The conserved phenylalanine or tryptophan normally closing the CDR3 is absent here, so this likely arose from a read error. The chain couples TRBV28 to TRBJ2-7, with a possible D match to TRBD1 (6 bases). The germline V gene encodes CDR1 MDHEN and CDR2 SYDVKM. V was shortened by 2 bases and J by 0 bases, with 11 bases between the two germline ends. The CDR3 spans 15 residues. The CDR3 DNA sequence: TGTGCCAGCAGTTTACGGACAGCCAACTCCTACGAGCAGTACTCC. Amino acids: CASSLRTANSYEQYS.

The J gene is TRBJ2-7, the V gene TRBV11-2, with 8 nucleotides matching TRBD1. Losses at the gene ends were 5 bases for V and 2 bases for J; bases not matched to a gene: 11. This CDR3 spans 16 amino acids. Germline values: CDR1 SGHAT, CDR2 FQNNGV. CDR3 sequence: CASSLLGQVRTYEQYF. The CDR3 DNA sequence: TGTGCCAGCAGCCTTTTGGGACAGGTTAGGACCTACGAGCAGTACTTC. The complete variable domain, with remaining parts taken from reference TRBV11-2 and TRBJ2-7, reads EAGVAQSPRYKIIEKRQSVAFWCNPISGHATLYWYQQILGQGPKLLIQFQNNGVVDDSQLPKDRFSAERLKGVDSTLKIQPAKLEDSAVYLCASSLLGQVRTYEQYFGPGTRLTVT.

The chain recombines TRBV19 with TRBJ1-2; D unresolved. Trimming took 4 bases from V and 4 from J, leaving 10 bases between them. The CDR3 has 13 residues. The V gene's germline CDR1 is LNHDA and CDR2 SQIVND (reference sequence). The CDR3, as DNA: TGTGCCAGTAGTACCTTGGACCTCTATGGCTACACCTTC. Amino acid sequence: CASSTLDLYGYTF.

The CDR3 spells CSVRQGSTDTQYF. Written as DNA, the CDR3 is TGCAGCGTTCGGCAGGGGTCGACAGATACGCAGTATTTT. The chain employs TRBV29-1 and TRBJ2-3; tentative D call: TRBD1 (6 bases). The germline V gene encodes CDR1 SQVTM and CDR2 ANQGSEA. The CDR3 consists of 13 residues. V lost 5 bases to trimming and J lost 3 bases, with 12 bases between them.

This chain connects TRBV28 to TRBJ2-5, with 9 nucleotides matching TRBD2. The CDR3 is 16 residues long. Germline CDR1 reads MDHEN; CDR2 reads SYDVKM. The V segment lost 4 bases and the J segment 4 bases; nucleotides outside the gene matches: 10. The DNA of the CDR3 is TGTGCCAGCAGTTCCCGGGGTAGCGGGAGTTCAGAGACCCAGTACTTC. Translating it yields CASSSRGSGSSETQYF.

This clonotype has only a few counts. The chain employs TRBV7-8 and TRBJ1-2, with 7 bases aligning to TRBD1. The CDR3 length is 15 residues. V trimming: 5 bases; J trimming: 1 base; junction bases outside the gene matches: 7. CDR1 and CDR2 from the germline V gene are SGHVS and FQNEAQ. The CDR3 DNA sequence: TGTGCCAGCAGCAAACCGACAGGGAATAACTATGGCTACACCTTC. Its protein is CASSKPTGNNYGYTF.